The rows below give T cell receptor beta chains drawn from one sample of a study of CD8 T cells in Susac syndrome. TCRdb reprocessed the immunoSEQ multiplex PCR reads with MiXCR, giving one entry per CDR3 protein. Among about 280,000 distinct CDR3 sequences, 85% were seen once, and the ten largest hold approximately 0.11%. Sequencing was performed on CD8+ T cells from PBMCs. The source is a human donor with multiple sclerosis. Each CDR3 is given with its conserved first and last residue.

TRBV4-1	TRBJ1-2	15	CASSPRDRDFNDYTF
TRBV14	TRBJ2-4	16	CASSQDQGGLLDPQYF
TRBV3-1	TRBJ2-1	16	CASSRGDSNSYNEQFF
TRBV9	TRBJ2-1	17	CASSVAGAGSSYNEQFF
TRBV23-1	TRBJ2-5	13	CALRAGRQETQYF
TRBV28	TRBJ2-7	14	CASSFGTSGYEQYF
TRBV1	TRBJ1-2	19	CTSSQDLQNRQSSVWGYTF
TRBV10-3	TRBJ1-1	14	CAVSERGSRTEAFF
TRBV5-1	TRBJ2-7	15	CASSLVGTSPSEQYF
TRBV5-5	TRBJ2-3	15	CASSLWQASTDTQYF
TRBV5-6	TRBJ2-1	14	CASSALAGENEQFF
TRBV20-1	TRBJ2-7	14	CSARSGTSGPEQYF
TRBV19	TRBJ2-1	14	CASTSGVGDNEQFF
TRBV5-1	TRBJ2-7	14	CASSSWGVFYEQYF
TRBV7-9	TRBJ2-7	12	CASTSGYYEQYF
TRBV6-4	TRBJ2-5	18	CASSARSRGLWLWETQYF
TRBV9	TRBJ2-1	13	CASNGRYNYEQFF
TRBV9	TRBJ1-4	15	CASSVAGGSNEKLFF
TRBV2	TRBJ1-5	15	CASTFRGQSNQPQHF
TRBV9	TRBJ2-7	15	CASSAGGTNVYEQYF
TRBV7-3	TRBJ2-1	15	CASSLVGDPYNEQFF
TRBV15	TRBJ2-1	11	CATRAGLRWFF
TRBV7-9	TRBJ2-1	12	CASSLAAWEQFF
TRBV28	TRBJ1-1	17	CASSGPHSDRSYTEAFF
TRBV7-9	TRBJ2-1	13	CASIPPGYNEQFF
TRBV5-1	TRBJ2-1	13	CASGDSSYNEQFF
TRBV7-6	TRBJ2-7	16	CASSLGAGGGWDEQYF
TRBV7-9	TRBJ2-7	15	CANSLETSGSYEQYF
TRBV21-1	TRBJ2-1	19	CASSTPGLAGLSSYNEQFF
TRBV27	TRBJ2-7	14	CASTPAGSTHEQYF
TRBV5-6	TRBJ1-5	15	CASSSSQGSYQPQHF
TRBV10-2	TRBJ2-7	14	CASSEAGGDPEQYF
TRBV6-6	TRBJ2-2	12	CAGGITTGELFF
TRBV15	TRBJ2-7	14	CATAQGPAGYEQYF
TRBV14	TRBJ2-3	15	CASSQVHPSGDTQYF
TRBV27	TRBJ2-7	13	CASSSLGPLEQYF
TRBV19	TRBJ2-7	12	CASSMGPSEQYF
TRBV6-1	TRBJ2-7	15	CASSEVPAGSYEQYF
TRBV3-1	TRBJ2-7	15	CASSRNIEKRGEQYF
TRBV6-2/TRBV6-3	TRBJ2-7	15	CASSYRLVRSYEQYF
TRBV13	TRBJ2-7	15	CASSLGGTLDYEQYF
TRBV2	TRBJ2-3	12	CASPPTRDTQYF
TRBV7-3	TRBJ2-3	15	CASSDRLGRTDTQYF
TRBV20-1	TRBJ1-6	17	CSASDHRQEVFNSPLHF
TRBV27	TRBJ1-6	17	CASSLINSFSYNSPLHF
TRBV28	TRBJ2-3	12	CASSPFEVTQYF
TRBV9	TRBJ2-7	15	CASSVRFSGVNEQYF
TRBV6-5	TRBJ2-2	16	CASSYWQGRNTGELFF